This entry lists 9 T cell receptor beta chains sequenced from one sample in a study of human T cells and chemical hapten exposure. A single record per CDR3 protein comes from TCRdb applying MiXCR to the RACE reads. The top ten hold under 2.5% of the sample, which has over 100,000 distinct CDR3 sequences, 10% to 12% seen once. Noted time point: patch test 3, about 24 weeks after DPC sensitization. Treatment of the sample: therapeutic diphenylcyclopropenone sensitization with weekly scalp DPC. This material consisted of whole blood, taken in connection with sensitization to the hapten diphenylcyclopropenone (DPC). The source of these receptors is a woman aged 45-65 years with alopecia areata. Some clones in this sample may be carry-over from other donors' samples.

This clonotype was detected a few times. The chain combines TRBV5-1 with TRBJ2-3; maybe TRBD2 (5 bases). The CDR3 has 12 residues. Trimming cost V 0 bases and J 8 bases, with 7 bases left between them. Looked up from germline, CDR1 is SGHRS and CDR2 is YFSETQ. The CDR3 DNA reads as TGCGCCAGCAGCTTGGCCGAGGGTACGCAGTATTTT. As protein: CASSLAEGTQYF.

This clonotype was seen many times. The V and J genes are TRBV6-5 and TRBJ1-1, with TRBD1 matching 7 bases. Trimming cost V 6 bases and J 4 bases; bases outside gene matches: 8. CDR1 MNHEY and CDR2 SVGAGI come from the germline V gene. The CDR3 loop spans 14 amino acids. The CDR3 region has the DNA TGTGCCAGCAGGAGGACAGGAGGTCTCACTGAAGCTTTCTTT. Translated: CASRRTGGLTEAFF.

This chain joins TRBV29-1 and TRBJ2-5; 7 bases fit TRBD2. After removal of 6 bases from V and 1 base from J, the junction contained 5 bases not matched to a gene. Germline lookup yields CDR1 SQVTM and CDR2 ANQGSEA. The CDR3 has 13 residues. In DNA, the CDR3 is TGCAGCGTAGCGGGACGGATCCAAGAGACCCAGTACTTC. Protein sequence: CSVAGRIQETQYF.

This clonotype was observed at least ten times. V gene TRBV20-1 combines with J gene TRBJ2-7; 10 bases fit TRBD2. V was clipped by 4 bases and J by 4 bases; unmatched bases: 7. From germline, CDR1 is DFQATT and CDR2 SNEGSKA (reference sequence). The CDR3 is made up of 14 amino acids. CDR3 region: CSATKAGGGYEQYF. The CDR3 coding sequence is TGCAGTGCTACGAAAGCGGGGGGGGGATACGAGCAGTACTTC.

Ten or more counts support this clonotype. The genes are TRBV7-9 and TRBJ2-7, with a tentative D call TRBD2 (5 bases). The CDR3 length is 14 residues. CDR1 is SEHNR, CDR2 FQNEAQ, per germline (reference sequence). Trimming pared 0 bases from V and 6 bases from J, leaving 12 bases between. Here the CDR3 reads CASSLAEVGREQYF. CDR3 nucleotide sequence: TGTGCCAGCAGCTTAGCGGAGGTGGGCCGCGAGCAGTACTTC.

At least ten counts were recorded for this clonotype. This chain uses TRBV12-3 or TRBV12-4 with TRBJ2-7; D might be TRBD1 (5 bases). The CDR3 consists of 13 residues. Trimming cost V 2 bases and J 3 bases, with 8 bases left between them. CDR3 protein: CASSLQGIYEQYF. CDR3 bases: TGTGCCAGCAGTTTACAGGGAATCTACGAGCAGTACTTC.

This clonotype has just a few counts. The chain employs TRBV29-1 and TRBJ1-1, with D possibly being TRBD1 (6 bases). Trimming cost V 7 bases and J 3 bases, with 9 bases left between them. The CDR3 length is 11 residues. Germline V gene lookup returns CDR1 SQVTM and CDR2 ANQGSEA. DNA for the CDR3: TGCAGCGGCTCAGGGGACACTGAAGCTTTCTTT. Amino acids: CSGSGDTEAFF.

The chain couples TRBV6-1 to TRBJ1-4; D unclear. Germline V lookup: CDR1 MNHNS, CDR2 SASEGT. The CDR3 length is 13 residues. V dropped 1 base and J dropped 8 bases, with 8 bases sitting between them. CDR3 amino acids: CASSEGQQEKLFF. In nucleotides, the CDR3 is TGTGCCAGCAGTGAAGGGCAGCAGGAAAAACTGTTTTTT.

This clonotype was counted at least ten times. V gene TRBV12-3 or TRBV12-4 combines with J gene TRBJ2-7, with unresolved D. V lost 3 bases and J lost 6, with 6 bases in between. The CDR3 has 11 residues. CDR3 in DNA: TGTGCCAGCAGTTTCGGTTCCGAGCAGTACTTC. Translated, it gives CASSFGSEQYF.